The 6 T cell receptor beta chains reported below all come from one sample, sequenced in a study of cytomegalovirus exposure and HLA in healthy donors. The study ran its PCR with 60 Vbeta and 13 Jbeta primers. Clones were sequenced by immunoSEQ multiplex PCR, and TCRdb holds only the in-frame ones, with some missing. The sample table includes roughly 27,000 clones. Material: PBMCs. The receptors stem from a man aged 25 to 40 in good health and CMV-seronegative.

The rearrangement uses TRBV7-2 and TRBJ1-4, with TRBD1 as a possible D gene (6 bases). CDR3 length equals 15 residues. Germline V CDR1 and CDR2: SGHTA, FQGNSA. The V and J ends lost 5 bases and 8 bases respectively, with 18 bases between them. This CDR3 reads CASSPGGGAVEKLFF. The CDR3 DNA reads as TGTGCCAGCAGCCCTGGGGGGGGCGCGGTGGAAAAACTGTTTTTT.

This chain links TRBV5-6 with TRBJ2-4, with D perhaps TRBD1 (6 bases). V gave up 4 bases and J gave up 11 bases, with 13 bases separating them. CDR1 and CDR2 from the germline V gene are SGHDT and YYEEEE. The CDR3 length is 12 residues. This chain's CDR3 is CASSRGQKLQYF. CDR3 DNA: TGTGCCAGCAGCCGAGGACAGAAGCTTCAGTACTTC.

This chain links TRBV4-3 with TRBJ2-2; 13 bases are a match to TRBD2. Germline loops: CDR1 LGHNA, CDR2 YSLEER. The V segment lost 1 base and the J segment 5 bases; nucleotides outside the gene matches: 7. The CDR3 is 18 residues long. DNA of the CDR3: TGCGCCAGCAGCCAAGTTAGGACTAGCGGGGGTACTACCGGGGAGCTGTTTTTT. This translates into CASSQVRTSGGTTGELFF.

A remark on this clone: The junction differs from germline at one of its ends, possibly a read error. This chain joins TRBV18 and TRBJ1-4; a weak D match, TRBD1 (6 bases). Germline V gene data show CDR1 as KGHSH and CDR2 as LQKENI. This CDR3 has 16 residues. CDR3 sequence reads: CASSPPDAGEGEKLFF. CDR3 sequence (DNA): TGTGCCAGCTCGCCACCCGACGCAGGGGAGGGTGAAAAACTGTTTTTT.

J is TRBJ2-7 and V is TRBV27; 8 bases line up with TRBD2. Germline lookup yields CDR1 MNHEY and CDR2 SMNVEV (reference sequence). Germline trimming cut 5 bases from V and 1 base from J; bases unmatched to any gene: 10. This CDR3 contains 16 residues. The CDR3 DNA is TGTGCCAGCAGTCCTCCCCAGCGGGGGTTGTCCTACGAGCAGTACTTC. Translating gives CASSPPQRGLSYEQYF.

The genes are TRBV5-6 and TRBJ2-7; 8 nucleotides match TRBD1. Trimming cost V 0 bases and J 1 base; bases outside gene matches: 3. In germline, CDR1 is SGHDT, CDR2 YYEEEE. This CDR3 has 15 amino acids. The CDR3 region is CASSLGQGKSYEQYF. The CDR3, as DNA: TGTGCCAGCAGCTTGGGACAGGGGAAATCCTACGAGCAGTACTTC.